Each of the 10 T cell receptor beta chains below was sequenced from the same sample in a study of T cell responses to AZD1222 COVID-19 vaccine. The protocol was immunoSEQ multiplex PCR, while the TCRdb copy is restricted to in-frame clones and leaves out a portion. Of over 110,000 clones listed, 92% are singletons. The starting material was peripheral blood, obtained 28 days after the second AZD1222 dose. The receptors derive from an adult who received the AZD1222 COVID-19 vaccine.

The V gene is TRBV4-3, the J gene TRBJ1-2; weak D call: TRBD1 (6 bases). The CDR3 spans 11 residues. V was shortened by 5 bases and J by 8 bases, with 9 bases between the two germline ends. The germline CDR1 and CDR2 sequences are LGHNA and YSLEER. This CDR3 is CASSRGIGYTF. The CDR3 bases are TGCGCCAGCAGCAGGGGGATAGGCTACACCTTC.

The V gene is TRBV4-3, the J gene TRBJ1-2; D gene ambiguous. Germline V lookup: CDR1 LGHNA, CDR2 YSLEER. With 0 bases removed from V and 5 bases from J, the gap between germline ends came to 13 bases. The CDR3 runs 15 residues. The CDR3 DNA sequence: TGCGCCAGCAGCCAAGAGGCGGTCCCTGGGTATGGCTACACCTTC. This gives the protein CASSQEAVPGYGYTF.

This chain joins TRBV6-1 and TRBJ1-1; D is uncertain. Germline V gives CDR1 MNHNS, CDR2 SASEGT. The CDR3 covers 12 residues. V lost 3 bases, J lost 3 bases, and 5 bases lay in between. This CDR3 is CASSDQDTEAFF. CDR3 in DNA: TGTGCCAGCAGTGACCAGGACACTGAAGCTTTCTTT.

This chain uses TRBV2 with TRBJ1-1; 8 bases fit TRBD1. The CDR3 consists of 15 residues. Losses at the gene ends were 6 bases for V and 3 bases for J; bases not matched to a gene: 9. Germline V CDR1 and CDR2: SNHLY, FYNNEI. The CDR3 loop is CASREPTGADTEAFF. The CDR3 nucleotides read TGTGCCAGCAGGGAGCCGACAGGGGCGGACACTGAAGCTTTCTTT.

This clone was seen once. CDR3 nucleotide sequence: TGTGCCAGCAGTTACCAGGGACGGCGTTCACCCCTCCACTTT. Residues: CASSYQGRRSPLHF. The rearrangement uses TRBV6-2 or TRBV6-3 and TRBJ1-6; D is possibly TRBD1 (5 bases). The V end lost 2 bases, the J end lost 9 bases, and 11 bases lay between the germline ends. The CDR3 covers 14 residues. Germline V gene data show CDR1 as MNHEY and CDR2 as SVGEGT.

The chain recombines TRBV6-1 with TRBJ2-7, with D uncertain. The V gene lost 0 bases and the J gene lost 9 bases, with 9 bases spanning the gap. Germline loops: CDR1 MNHNS, CDR2 SASEGT. This CDR3 region has 12 residues. CDR3: CASSEAENVQYV. The CDR3, as DNA: TGTGCCAGCAGTGAAGCGGAAAACGTGCAGTACGTC.

V and J are TRBV5-8 and TRBJ1-2; D unclear. The CDR3 totals 10 residues. From germline, CDR1 is SGHTS and CDR2 YDEGEE. The V and J ends lost 2 bases and 6 bases respectively, with 2 bases between them. The CDR3 DNA is TGTGCCAGCAGCTTAAATGGCTACACCTTC. It encodes CASSLNGYTF.

CDR3 coding DNA: TGTGCCAGCAGCTTAAGGTGGGGCGGGGGACTAGCTTCCAATGAGCAGTTCTTC. Residues: CASSLRWGGGLASNEQFF. The chain is built from TRBV7-9 and TRBJ2-1; 9 nucleotides line up with TRBD2. The V gene end was trimmed by 2 bases and the J gene end by 6 bases; junction bases not matched to a gene: 14. This CDR3 contains 18 residues. Germline loops: CDR1 SEHNR, CDR2 FQNEAQ (reference sequence).

The chain combines TRBV4-2 with TRBJ2-5; D not certain. The germline V and J ends were trimmed by 0 bases and 5 bases, with 10 bases remaining between them. The CDR3 is made up of 14 amino acids. CDR1 and CDR2 from the germline V gene are LGHNA and YNFKEQ. The CDR3 loop reads CASSQEPSIETQYF. In DNA form, the CDR3 reads TGTGCCAGCAGCCAAGAACCCAGCATTGAGACCCAGTACTTC.

The rearrangement links TRBV15 to TRBJ2-1; D perhaps matches TRBD2 (5 bases). V lost 8 bases and J lost 4, with 18 bases in between. The germline V gene has CDR1 LNHNV and CDR2 YYDKDF (reference sequence). CDR3 size: 15 residues. The CDR3 spells CATRMREKSYNEQFF. DNA of the CDR3: TGTGCCACCCGTATGAGGGAGAAATCTTACAATGAGCAGTTCTTC. Complete variable domain (other parts from reference TRBV15 and TRBJ2-1): DAMVIQNPRYQVTQFGKPVTLSCSQTLNHNVMYWYQQKSSQAPKLLFHYYDKDFNNEADTPDNFQSRRPNTSFCFLDIRSPGLGDTAMYLCATRMREKSYNEQFFGPGTRLTVL.